The present entry profiles one T cell receptor beta chain with its context. Its matching antigen is unknown. This CDR3 is built from 17 residues. Trimming removed 0 bases from V and 1 base from J, with 15 bases in between. CDR1 is SGHRS and CDR2 is YFSETQ in the germline V gene. The record originates from a study of cytomegalovirus exposure and HLA in healthy donors. The PCR had 60 Vbeta and 13 Jbeta primers. The protocol was immunoSEQ multiplex PCR, while the TCRdb copy is restricted to in-frame clones and leaves out a portion. The sample comprises some 65,000 clones, less than 70% of which are singletons, and approximately 10% rests with the top ten. Study-level points and caveats: Accounts indicate the classifier identified cytomegalovirus status with strong specificity and sensitivity.

The specimen was PBMCs. This receptor was taken from a woman between 25 and 40 years old in good health and CMV-seronegative. The V gene is TRBV5-1, the J gene TRBJ2-3; TRBD2 might be the D (8 bases). As DNA, the CDR3 is TGCGCCAGCAGCTTGGAGGGGACAGCGGGGGGCACAGATACGCAGTATTTT. As protein: CASSLEGTAGGTDTQYF. The full variable domain, completed using reference TRBV5-1 and TRBJ2-3, is KAGVTQTPRYLIKTRGQQVTLSCSPISGHRSVSWYQQTPGQGLQFLFEYFSETQRNKGNFPGRFSGRQFSNSRSEMNVSTLELGDSALYLCASSLEGTAGGTDTQYFGPGTRLTVL.